The present entry profiles one T cell receptor (beta chain) with its context. Antigen unknown. TCRdb called the RT-PCR reads again in MiXCR, with one record for every CDR3 protein. In the table there are about 700,000 distinct CDR3 sequences, roughly 14% of which are singletons. The data stem from a study of response to subunit inactivated influenza vaccine. The study's findings and limits: The study's authors posited that every seasonal influenza vaccination enlists few new T cells.

The sequence was collected from a man in his fifties who received an inactivated influenza vaccine. The specimen was PBMCs from blood, collected approximately 15 days before vaccination.

DNA for the CDR3: TGCAGTGCTAGGAGGGTCTATACAGGGACCAACACTGAAGCTTTCTTT. This encodes CSARRVYTGTNTEAFF. The gene calls are TRBV20-1 and TRBJ1-1; perhaps TRBD1 as D (6 bases). The germline V gene has CDR1 DFQATT and CDR2 SNEGSKA (reference sequence). This CDR3 comprises 16 residues. V lost 3 bases and J 2 bases, leaving 19 bases between the germline ends.